This T cell receptor (beta chain) was recovered during a study of cytomegalovirus exposure and HLA in healthy donors. General observations from the study: A classifier reportedly called cytomegalovirus status with high sensitivity and specificity. CMV antigen specificity was confirmed in vitro for a few CMV-associated chains.

Libraries were prepared by immunoSEQ multiplex PCR; TCRdb keeps only in-frame clonotypes and omits some of them. The sample includes under 250,000 clones, roughly 85% of them seen just once. CDR3 length: 13 residues. From germline, CDR1 is MGHRA and CDR2 YSYEKL. Trimming took 5 bases from V and 3 from J, leaving 11 bases between them. Details on this clone: What it binds is unknown.

The clonotype comes from a woman between 18 and 29 years old in good health and CMV-seronegative. Sequencing was performed on PBMCs. The chain couples TRBV4-1 to TRBJ2-7, with D tentatively TRBD2 (5 bases). The CDR3 sequence: CASSRTGSYEQYF. CDR3 nucleotide sequence: TGCGCCAGCAGCAGGACGGGGAGCTACGAGCAGTACTTC.